This T cell receptor (beta chain) was captured by sequencing in a study of brain T cells in children with intractable seizures. This CDR3 spans 18 amino acids. The trim removed 3 bases at V and 7 bases at J, leaving 12 bases unmatched. Germline CDR1 MGHRA, CDR2 YSYEKL. Time point specified: blood from clinic visit 5 months post-surgery; TSC patient then seizure free. Generated by immunoSEQ multiplex PCR, the TCRdb table keeps only in-frame clones and is missing some. The table shows about 350,000 clones, with about 93% occurring only once. The chain recombines TRBV4-1 with TRBJ2-1; 13 bases are a match to TRBD2. This receptor was identified in a boy younger than two with tuberous sclerosis and intractable seizures. The source was peripheral blood, collected about 5 months after surgery. This CDR3 reads CASSHPPGTSGMENEQFF. The CDR3 nucleotides read TGCGCCAGCAGCCACCCCCCCGGGACTAGCGGGATGGAAAATGAGCAGTTCTTC.